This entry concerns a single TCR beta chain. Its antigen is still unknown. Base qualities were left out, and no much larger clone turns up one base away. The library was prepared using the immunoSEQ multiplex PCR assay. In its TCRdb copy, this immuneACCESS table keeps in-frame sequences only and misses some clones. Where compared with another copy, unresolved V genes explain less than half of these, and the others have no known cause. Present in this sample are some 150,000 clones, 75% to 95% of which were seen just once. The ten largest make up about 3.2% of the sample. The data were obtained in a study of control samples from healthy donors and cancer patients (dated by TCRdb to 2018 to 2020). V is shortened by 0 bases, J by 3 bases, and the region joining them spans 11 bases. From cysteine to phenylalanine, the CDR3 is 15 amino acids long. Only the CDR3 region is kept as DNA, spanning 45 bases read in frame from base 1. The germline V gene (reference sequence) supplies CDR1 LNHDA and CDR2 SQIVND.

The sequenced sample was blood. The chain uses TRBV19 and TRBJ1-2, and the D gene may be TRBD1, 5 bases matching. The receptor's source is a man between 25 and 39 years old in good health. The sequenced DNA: TGTGCCAGTAGTATAGATCTATCAGGGTACTATGGCTACACCTTC. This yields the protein CASSIDLSGYYGYTF.